This TCR beta chain was captured in a study of blood T cell repertoires in COVID-19. Assay: immunoSEQ multiplex PCR; the TCRdb copy retains only in-frame clones and omits some. The sample includes some 110,000 clones, 85% to 90% of them seen just once. The trim removed 1 base at V and 2 bases at J, leaving 4 bases unmatched. There are 16 residues in the CDR3. Germline loops: CDR1 LGHDT, CDR2 YNNKEL (reference sequence). The table lists this clone with a count of one. The rearrangement uses TRBV3-1 (or the pseudogene TRBV3-2) and TRBJ2-1, with 8 nucleotides matching TRBD2. The sequencing input was peripheral blood. The TCR was taken from a human donor in a cohort sampled during active COVID-19. CDR3 sequence reads: CASSQGGTRTYNEQFF. The CDR3 coding sequence is TGTGCCAGCAGCCAAGGCGGGACTAGGACCTACAATGAGCAGTTCTTC.